This T cell receptor beta chain is from a study of shared clonotypes between healthy human individuals. With respect to this clone: Other DNA sequences in the same sample also yield this CDR3.

This CDR3 comprises 14 residues. Trimming pared 4 bases from V and 8 bases from J, leaving 17 bases between. From germline, CDR1 is MNHEY and CDR2 SVGAGI. TCRdb's copy holds only in-frame clones and misses some; the assay was immunoSEQ multiplex PCR. The sample shows roughly 2.5 million clones, approximately 94% of them seen only once. The sequenced sample was naive CD4+ T cells sorted from blood. Subset in this sample: CD45RA+ positively selected. The chain combines TRBV6-5 with TRBJ1-2; possible D gene TRBD1, 5 bases. This receptor was taken from a man between 18 and 29 years old in good health. CDR3 in amino acids: CASSSRPGVGGYTF. The CDR3 DNA reads as TGTGCCAGCAGTTCCCGACCGGGGGTTGGGGGCTACACCTTC.